This TCR beta chain was recorded in a study of T cells in Graves' hyperthyroidism and ophthalmopathy. There were TCR beta CDR3 regions amplified from RNA transcripts. Carried out on the TCR CDR3, a first-round RT-PCR used the HTBI primer set. A single record per CDR3 protein comes from TCRdb applying MiXCR to the multiplex PCR reads. Of about 360,000 distinct CDR3 sequences listed, approximately 12% are singletons. The study's findings and limits: In the analysis, a 13 V-J model separated ophthalmopathy from stable hyperthyroidism.

This CDR3 spans 11 amino acids. CDR1 and CDR2 from the germline V gene are GTSNPN and SVGIG (reference sequence). The V gene lost 0 bases and the J gene lost 8 bases, with 7 bases spanning the gap. As regards this clonotype: The antigen is undetermined.

V gene TRBV30 combines with J gene TRBJ1-2; maybe TRBD1 (6 bases). The clonotype comes from a young man with Graves' hyperthyroidism that later progressed to Graves' ophthalmopathy. The sequenced material came from blood. The CDR3 bases are TGTGCCTGGAGTGTACAGGGAGGCTACACCTTC. It encodes CAWSVQGGYTF.